This T cell receptor (beta chain) was identified in a study of vaccination and CD4 T cells after COVID-19. For the study at large: Overlapping SARS-CoV-2, HCoV-NL63, HCoV-OC43 and HCoV-229E spike peptides were used to stimulate cells.

The Oncomine TCR Beta short-read assay was what sequenced the DNA obtained from cultured CD4+ T cells. MiXCR was run by TCRdb on the PCR reads, yielding one entry per CDR3 protein. The table lists 15,000 to 20,000 distinct CDR3 sequences, 50% to 70% of them singletons. As to this clonotype: Its specificity is not known.

Treatment described: roughly 11-day PBMC culture with coronavirus spike peptide pools or control peptides (ViraFEST assay). Wells that each held some 2 million PBMCs were cultured with 9.5 to 10 IU/ml IL-2 and approximately 9 ug/ml peptide pools. Half the medium was exchanged for fresh IL-2 medium on days 3 and 7. This CDR3 has 19 residues. Germline-derived CDR1 and CDR2 are LNHNV and YYDKDF (reference sequence). With V trimmed by 4 bases and J by 3 bases, 19 bases remained unmatched. The TCR sequence derives from a human donor who had recovered from COVID-19. This chain links TRBV15 with TRBJ1-1; 8 nucleotides agree with TRBD1. Material: CD4+ T cells from blood, cultured in vitro, obtained after SARS-CoV-2 vaccination. This chain's CDR3 is CATSTSWRTGSLGYTEAFF. The CDR3 nucleotides are TGTGCCACCAGCACTTCATGGCGGACAGGGTCGCTTGGGTACACTGAAGCTTTCTTT.